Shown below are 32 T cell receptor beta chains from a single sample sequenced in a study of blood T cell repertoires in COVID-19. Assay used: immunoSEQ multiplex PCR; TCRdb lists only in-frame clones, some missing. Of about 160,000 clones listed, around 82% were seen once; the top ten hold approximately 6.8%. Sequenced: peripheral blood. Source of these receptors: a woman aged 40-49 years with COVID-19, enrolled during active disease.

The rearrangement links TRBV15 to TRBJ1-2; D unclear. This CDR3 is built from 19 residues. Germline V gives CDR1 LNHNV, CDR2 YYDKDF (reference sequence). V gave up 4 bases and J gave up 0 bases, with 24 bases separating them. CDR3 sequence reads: CATSNKTIELTKTNYGYTF. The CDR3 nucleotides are TGTGCCACCAGCAACAAAACTATTGAACTCACGAAAACTAACTATGGCTACACCTTC.

The CDR3 nucleotides read TGTGCCAGCAGCTTTTACCGCGGGAGGGATGAGCAGTTCTTC. Translated: CASSFYRGRDEQFF. The chain has TRBV7-8 and TRBJ2-1, with 9 bases aligning to TRBD2. The CDR3 runs 14 residues. The germline V gene has CDR1 SGHVS and CDR2 FQNEAQ. V shed 3 bases, J shed 8 bases, and the junction held 5 bases outside the gene matches.

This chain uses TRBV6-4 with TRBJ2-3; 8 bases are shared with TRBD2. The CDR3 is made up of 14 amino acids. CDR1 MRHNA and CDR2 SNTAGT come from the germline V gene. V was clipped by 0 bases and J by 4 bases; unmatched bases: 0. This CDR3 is CASSDSTSADTQYF. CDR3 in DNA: TGTGCCAGCAGTGACTCGACTAGCGCAGATACGCAGTATTTT.

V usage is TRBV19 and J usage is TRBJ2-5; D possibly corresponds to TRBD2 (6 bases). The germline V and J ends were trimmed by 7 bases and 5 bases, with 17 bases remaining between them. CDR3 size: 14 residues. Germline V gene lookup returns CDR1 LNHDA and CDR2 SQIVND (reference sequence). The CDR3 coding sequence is TGTGCCAGTAAGACCGGGGGTGGCCGGGAGACCCAGTACTTC. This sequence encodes CASKTGGGRETQYF.

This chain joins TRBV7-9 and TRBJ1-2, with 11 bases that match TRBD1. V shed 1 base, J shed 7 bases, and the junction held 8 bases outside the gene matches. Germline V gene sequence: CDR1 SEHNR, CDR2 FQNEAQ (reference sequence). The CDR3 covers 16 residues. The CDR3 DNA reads TGTGCCAGCAGCTTAGTAACCGGGACAGGGGGTCTTGGCTACACCTTC. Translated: CASSLVTGTGGLGYTF.

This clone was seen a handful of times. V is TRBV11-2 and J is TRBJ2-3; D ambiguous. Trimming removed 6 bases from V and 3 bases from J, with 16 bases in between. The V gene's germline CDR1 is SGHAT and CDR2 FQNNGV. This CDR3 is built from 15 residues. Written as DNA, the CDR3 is TGTGCCAGCAGTCTCTACTTCCGGGTGACAGATACGCAGTATTTT. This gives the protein CASSLYFRVTDTQYF.

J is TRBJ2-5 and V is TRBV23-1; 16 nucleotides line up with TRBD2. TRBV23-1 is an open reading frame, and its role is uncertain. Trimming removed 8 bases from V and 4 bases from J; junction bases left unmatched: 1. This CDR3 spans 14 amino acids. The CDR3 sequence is CASGTSGGAETQYF. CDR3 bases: TGCGCCAGCGGGACTAGCGGGGGGGCAGAGACCCAGTACTTC.

The CDR3 nucleotides are TGTGCCAGCAGCTTGGGTCCGCCGGGCAATCAGCCCCAGCATTTT. It codes for CASSLGPPGNQPQHF. The rearrangement joins TRBV5-4 to TRBJ1-5; D is ambiguous. The CDR3 has 15 residues. From germline, CDR1 is SGHNT and CDR2 YYREEE (reference sequence). Deletions cut 0 bases from V and 2 bases from J, with 9 bases between. Combining the CDR3 with reference TRBV5-4 and TRBJ1-5 gives the whole variable domain ETGVTQSPTHLIKTRGQQVTLRCSSQSGHNTVSWYQQALGQGPQFIFQYYREEENGRGNFPPRFSGLQFPNYSSELNVNALELDDSALYLCASSLGPPGNQPQHFGDGTRLSIL.

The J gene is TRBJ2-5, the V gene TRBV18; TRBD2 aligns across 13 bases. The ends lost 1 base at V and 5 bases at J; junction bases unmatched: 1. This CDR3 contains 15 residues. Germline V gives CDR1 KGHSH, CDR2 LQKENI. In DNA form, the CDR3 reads TGTGCCAGCTCACCACTGACTAGCGGGAGGGAGACCCAGTACTTC. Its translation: CASSPLTSGRETQYF.

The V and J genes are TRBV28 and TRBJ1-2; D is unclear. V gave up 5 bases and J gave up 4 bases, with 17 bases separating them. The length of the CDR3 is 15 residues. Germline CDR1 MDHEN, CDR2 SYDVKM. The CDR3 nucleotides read TGTGCCAGCAGTGGCATATTGGTGGCGGGCTATGGCTACACCTTC. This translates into CASSGILVAGYGYTF.

CDR3 nucleotide sequence: TGTGCCAGCAGTTTACGGGGGACAGCGAACACTGAAGCTTTCTTT. The encoded protein is CASSLRGTANTEAFF. The chain employs TRBV28 and TRBJ1-1; 7 positions agree with TRBD1. The length of the CDR3 is 15 residues. V dropped 2 bases and J dropped 1; count of bases not matched to a gene: 4. The germline V gene has CDR1 MDHEN and CDR2 SYDVKM. Based on the CDR3 plus reference TRBV28 and TRBJ1-1, the full variable domain is DVKVTQSSRYLVKRTGEKVFLECVQDMDHENMFWYRQDPGLGLRLIYFSYDVKMKEKGDIPEGYSVSREKKERFSLILESASTNQTSMYLCASSLRGTANTEAFFGQGTRLTVV.

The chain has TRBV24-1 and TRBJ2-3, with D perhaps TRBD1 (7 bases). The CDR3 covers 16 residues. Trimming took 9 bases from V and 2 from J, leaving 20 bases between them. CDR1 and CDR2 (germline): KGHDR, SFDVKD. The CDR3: CATQGLTGALTDTQYF. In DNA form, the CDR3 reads TGTGCCACCCAGGGACTTACAGGGGCCCTCACAGATACGCAGTATTTT.

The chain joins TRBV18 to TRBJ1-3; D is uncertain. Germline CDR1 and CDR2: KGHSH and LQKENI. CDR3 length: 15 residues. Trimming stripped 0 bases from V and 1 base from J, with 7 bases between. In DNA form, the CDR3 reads TGTGCCAGCTCACCACCATCGTCGTCTGGAAACACCATATATTTT. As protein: CASSPPSSSGNTIYF.

CDR3: CATGTSGVLPNEQFF. DNA of the CDR3: TGTGCCACAGGGACTAGCGGGGTTTTACCCAATGAGCAGTTCTTC. This chain joins TRBV6-5 and TRBJ2-1; 13 bases are a match to TRBD2. The CDR3 runs to 15 residues. V was clipped by 10 bases and J by 6 bases; unmatched bases: 9. The V gene's germline CDR1 is MNHEY and CDR2 SVGAGI.

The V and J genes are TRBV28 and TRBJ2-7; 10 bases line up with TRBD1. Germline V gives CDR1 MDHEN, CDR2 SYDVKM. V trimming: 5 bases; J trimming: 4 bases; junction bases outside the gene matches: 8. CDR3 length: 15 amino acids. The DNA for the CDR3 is TGTGCCAGCAGTCCCCTTGGGGACAGGGGTTACGAGCAGTACTTC. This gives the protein CASSPLGDRGYEQYF.

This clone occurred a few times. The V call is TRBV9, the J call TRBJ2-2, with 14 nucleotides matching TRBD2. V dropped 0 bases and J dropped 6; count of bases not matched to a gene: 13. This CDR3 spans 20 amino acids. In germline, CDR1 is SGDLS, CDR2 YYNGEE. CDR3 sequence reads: CASSVATPTGLAGGAGELFF. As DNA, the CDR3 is TGTGCCAGCAGCGTAGCTACCCCCACTGGACTAGCGGGGGGTGCCGGGGAGCTGTTTTTT. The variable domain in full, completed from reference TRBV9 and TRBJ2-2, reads DSGVTQTPKHLITATGQRVTLRCSPRSGDLSVYWYQQSLDQGLQFLIQYYNGEERAKGNILERFSAQQFPDLHSELNLSSLELGDSALYFCASSVATPTGLAGGAGELFFGEGSRLTVL.

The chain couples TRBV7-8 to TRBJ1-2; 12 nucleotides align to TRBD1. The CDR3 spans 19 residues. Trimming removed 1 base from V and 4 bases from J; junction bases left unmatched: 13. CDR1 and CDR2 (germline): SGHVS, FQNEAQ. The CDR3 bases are TGTGCCAGCAGCTTAGAAGCCGGGACAGGGGGCTACCACCTCTATGGCTACACCTTC. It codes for CASSLEAGTGGYHLYGYTF.

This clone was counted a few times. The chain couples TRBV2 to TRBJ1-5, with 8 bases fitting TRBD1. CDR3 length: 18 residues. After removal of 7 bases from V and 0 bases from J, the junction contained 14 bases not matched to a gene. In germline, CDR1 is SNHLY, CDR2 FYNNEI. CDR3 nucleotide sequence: TGTGCCAGCACCCGGGACCAGGGGGCTACCTTTAGCAATCAGCCCCAGCATTTT. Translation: CASTRDQGATFSNQPQHF. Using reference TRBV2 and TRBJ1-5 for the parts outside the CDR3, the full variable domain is EPEVTQTPSHQVTQMGQEVILRCVPISNHLYFYWYRQILGQKVEFLVSFYNNEISEKSEIFDDQFSVERPDGSNFTLKIRSTKLEDSAMYFCASTRDQGATFSNQPQHFGDGTRLSIL.

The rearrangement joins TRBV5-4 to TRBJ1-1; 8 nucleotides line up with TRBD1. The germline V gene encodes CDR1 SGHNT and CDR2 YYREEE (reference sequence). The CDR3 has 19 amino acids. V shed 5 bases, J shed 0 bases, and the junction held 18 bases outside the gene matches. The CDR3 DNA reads TGTGCCAGCAGTCCCGCCGGGACCAGACAGGGGCCCTTGAACACTGAAGCTTTCTTT. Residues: CASSPAGTRQGPLNTEAFF. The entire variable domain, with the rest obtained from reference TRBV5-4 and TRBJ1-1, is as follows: ETGVTQSPTHLIKTRGQQVTLRCSSQSGHNTVSWYQQALGQGPQFIFQYYREEENGRGNFPPRFSGLQFPNYSSELNVNALELDDSALYLCASSPAGTRQGPLNTEAFFGQGTRLTVV.

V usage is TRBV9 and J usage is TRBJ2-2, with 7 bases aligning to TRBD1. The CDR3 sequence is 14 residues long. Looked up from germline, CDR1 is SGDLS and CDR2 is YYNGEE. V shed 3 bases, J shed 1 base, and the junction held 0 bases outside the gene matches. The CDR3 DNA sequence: TGTGCCAGCAGCGACAGGGGGAACACCGGGGAGCTGTTTTTT. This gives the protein CASSDRGNTGELFF. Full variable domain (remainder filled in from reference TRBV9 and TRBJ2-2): DSGVTQTPKHLITATGQRVTLRCSPRSGDLSVYWYQQSLDQGLQFLIQYYNGEERAKGNILERFSAQQFPDLHSELNLSSLELGDSALYFCASSDRGNTGELFFGEGSRLTVL.

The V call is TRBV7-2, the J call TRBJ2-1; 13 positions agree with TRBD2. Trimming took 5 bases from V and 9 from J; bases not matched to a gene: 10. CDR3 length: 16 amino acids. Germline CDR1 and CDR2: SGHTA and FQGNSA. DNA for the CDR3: TGTGCCAGCAGCCCCGCTACTAGCGGGGGGGCGTTTGAGCAGTTCTTC. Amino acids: CASSPATSGGAFEQFF.

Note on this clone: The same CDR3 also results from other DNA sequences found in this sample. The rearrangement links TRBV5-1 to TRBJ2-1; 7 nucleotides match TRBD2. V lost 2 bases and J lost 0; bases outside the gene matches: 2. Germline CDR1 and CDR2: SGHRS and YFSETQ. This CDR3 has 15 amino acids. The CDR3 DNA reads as TGCGCCAGCAGCTTTGGCGGGAGCTCCTACAATGAGCAGTTCTTC. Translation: CASSFGGSSYNEQFF.

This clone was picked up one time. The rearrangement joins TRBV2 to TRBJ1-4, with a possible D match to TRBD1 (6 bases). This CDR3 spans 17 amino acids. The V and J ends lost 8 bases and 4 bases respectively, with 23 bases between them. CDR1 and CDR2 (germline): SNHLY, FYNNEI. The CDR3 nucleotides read TGTGCCAGCGCCCGATGGGTGGGGGCCCAAATTAATGAAAAACTGTTTTTT. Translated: CASARWVGAQINEKLFF.

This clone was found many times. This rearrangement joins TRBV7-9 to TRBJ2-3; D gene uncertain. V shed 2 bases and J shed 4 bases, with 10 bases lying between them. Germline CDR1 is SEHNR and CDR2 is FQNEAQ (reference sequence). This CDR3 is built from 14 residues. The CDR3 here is CASSLYDSADTQYF. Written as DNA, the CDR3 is TGTGCCAGCAGCTTATATGACTCCGCAGATACGCAGTATTTT.

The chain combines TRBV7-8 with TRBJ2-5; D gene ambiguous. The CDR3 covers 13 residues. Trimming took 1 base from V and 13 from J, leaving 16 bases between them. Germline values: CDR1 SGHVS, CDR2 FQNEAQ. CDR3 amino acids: CASSLDYDGALYF. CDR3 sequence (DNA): TGTGCCAGCAGCTTAGATTATGATGGTGCGCTGTACTTC.

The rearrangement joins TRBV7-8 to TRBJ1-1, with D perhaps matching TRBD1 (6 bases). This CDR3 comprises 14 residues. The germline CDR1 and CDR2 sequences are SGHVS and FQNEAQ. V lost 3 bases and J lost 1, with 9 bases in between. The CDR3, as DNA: TGTGCCAGCAGCTTTAGGACAGAGAACACTGAAGCTTTCTTT. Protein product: CASSFRTENTEAFF.

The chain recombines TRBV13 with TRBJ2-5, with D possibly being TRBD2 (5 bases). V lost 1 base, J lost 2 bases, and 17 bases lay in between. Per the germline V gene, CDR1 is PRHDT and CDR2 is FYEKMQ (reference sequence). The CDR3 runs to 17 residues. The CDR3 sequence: CASSLALSGAGQETQYF. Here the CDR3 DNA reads TGTGCCAGCAGCTTAGCCCTTTCGGGCGCGGGTCAAGAGACCCAGTACTTC. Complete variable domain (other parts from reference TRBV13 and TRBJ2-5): AAGVIQSPRHLIKEKRETATLKCYPIPRHDTVYWYQQGPGQDPQFLISFYEKMQSDKGSIPDRFSAQQFSDYHSELNMSSLELGDSALYFCASSLALSGAGQETQYFGPGTRLLVL.

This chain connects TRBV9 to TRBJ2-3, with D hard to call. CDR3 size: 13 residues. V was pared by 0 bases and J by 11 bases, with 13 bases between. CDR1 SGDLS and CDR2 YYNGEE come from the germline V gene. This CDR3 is CASSVAPNSLQYF. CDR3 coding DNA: TGTGCCAGCAGCGTAGCTCCGAATAGTTTGCAGTATTTT.

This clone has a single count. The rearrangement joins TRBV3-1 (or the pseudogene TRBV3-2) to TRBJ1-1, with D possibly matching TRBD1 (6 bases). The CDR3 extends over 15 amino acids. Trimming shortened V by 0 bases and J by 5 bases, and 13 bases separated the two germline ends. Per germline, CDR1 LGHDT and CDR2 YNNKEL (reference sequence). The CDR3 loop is CASSQDLQGKTEAFF. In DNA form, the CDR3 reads TGTGCCAGCAGCCAAGACCTACAGGGAAAGACTGAAGCTTTCTTT.

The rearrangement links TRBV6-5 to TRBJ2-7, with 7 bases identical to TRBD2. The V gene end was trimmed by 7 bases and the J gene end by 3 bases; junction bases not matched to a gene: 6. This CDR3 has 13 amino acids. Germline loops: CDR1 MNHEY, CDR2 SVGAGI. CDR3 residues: CASIVASGYEQYF. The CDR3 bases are TGTGCCAGCATTGTCGCTAGCGGCTACGAGCAGTACTTC.

CDR3 sequence: CASSRPGQGSFEAQYF. CDR3 nucleotide sequence: TGTGCCAGCAGCCGCCCGGGACAGGGAAGTTTTGAGGCCCAGTACTTC. The chain links TRBV7-9 to TRBJ2-5; 9 positions match TRBD1. In germline, CDR1 is SEHNR, CDR2 FQNEAQ (reference sequence). CDR3 size: 16 residues. V shed 5 bases, J shed 9 bases, and the junction held 16 bases outside the gene matches.

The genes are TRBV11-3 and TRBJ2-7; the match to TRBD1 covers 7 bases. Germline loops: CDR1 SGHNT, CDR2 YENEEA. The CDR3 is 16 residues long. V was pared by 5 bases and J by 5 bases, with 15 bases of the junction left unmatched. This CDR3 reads CASSPTPPSTGNEQYV. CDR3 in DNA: TGTGCCAGCAGCCCAACACCCCCATCGACAGGGAACGAGCAGTACGTC.